This is a list of T cell receptor beta chains from one sample in a study of T cell changes during pregnancy in multiple sclerosis. Here immunoSEQ multiplex PCR was the method, and the copy in TCRdb shows in-frame clones only, minus some. Seen here are approximately 28,000 clones, around 85% observed once, and the top ten hold around 8%. Source: CD8+ T cells from peripheral blood mononuclear cells, taken after pregnancy. These receptors came from a female donor with multiple sclerosis, enrolled in a pregnancy study. The CDR3 runs from the conserved cysteine through the conserved F or W. The D gene is left open where the match is weak. For some rows the clone size is stated as once, few or many, or as a class when expanded; others skip it.

CDR3 protein: CASKMMGQGDTQYF
CDR3 DNA: TGTGCCAGCAAGATGATGGGACAGGGAGATACGCAGTATTTT
D gene: TRBD1
J gene: TRBJ2-3
CDR3 length: 14
clone size: .
V gene: TRBV6-1

CDR3 protein: CASSLWYRDYNSPLHF
CDR3 DNA: TGTGCCAGCAGCTTATGGTACAGGGACTATAATTCACCCCTCCACTTT
D gene: .
J gene: TRBJ1-6
CDR3 length: 16
clone size: .
V gene: TRBV11-2

CDR3 protein: CASSPDREANGYTF
CDR3 DNA: TGTGCCAGCAGCCCGGACAGGGAGGCAAATGGCTACACCTTC
D gene: TRBD1
J gene: TRBJ1-2
CDR3 length: 14
clone size: .
V gene: TRBV5-4

CDR3 protein: CASSWSADTQYF
CDR3 DNA: TGTGCCAGCAGTTGGTCAGCAGATACGCAGTATTTT
D gene: .
J gene: TRBJ2-3
CDR3 length: 12
clone size: .
V gene: TRBV7-9

CDR3 protein: CASSLLHSYNEQFF
CDR3 DNA: TGTGCCAGCAGTTTACTACACTCCTACAATGAGCAGTTCTTC
D gene: .
J gene: TRBJ2-1
CDR3 length: 14
clone size: .
V gene: TRBV6-6

CDR3 protein: CASSLLNTQETQYF
CDR3 DNA: TGTGCCAGCAGCTTACTGAACACCCAAGAGACCCAGTACTTC
D gene: .
J gene: TRBJ2-5
CDR3 length: 14
clone size: .
V gene: TRBV7-8

CDR3 protein: CASSETSGGAADEQFF
CDR3 DNA: TGTGCCAGCAGCGAGACTAGCGGGGGGGCGGCGGATGAGCAGTTCTTC
D gene: TRBD2
J gene: TRBJ2-1
CDR3 length: 16
clone size: .
V gene: TRBV7-9

CDR3 protein: CASGRDRGIEQYF
CDR3 DNA: TGTGCCAGTGGCCGGGACAGGGGAATCGAGCAGTACTTC
D gene: TRBD1
J gene: TRBJ2-7
CDR3 length: 13
clone size: .
V gene: TRBV28

CDR3 protein: CASSAEPGLNGYTF
CDR3 DNA: TGTGCCAGCAGCGCCGAGCCCGGTCTCAATGGCTACACCTTC
D gene: .
J gene: TRBJ1-2
CDR3 length: 14
clone size: .
V gene: TRBV7-8

CDR3 protein: CASSSTTEGYTF
CDR3 DNA: TGTGCCAGCAGCTCGACGACAGAAGGCTACACCTTC
D gene: .
J gene: TRBJ1-2
CDR3 length: 12
clone size: .
V gene: TRBV5-5

CDR3 protein: CASSTNDRVETQYF
CDR3 DNA: TGTGCCAGCAGCACCAATGACAGGGTAGAGACCCAGTACTTC
D gene: TRBD1
J gene: TRBJ2-5
CDR3 length: 14
clone size: .
V gene: TRBV7-9

CDR3 protein: CASSPRGRGLYSPLHF
CDR3 DNA: TGTGCCAGTAGTCCCAGGGGGCGCGGGCTCTATTCACCCCTCCACTTT
D gene: TRBD1
J gene: TRBJ1-6
CDR3 length: 16
clone size: .
V gene: TRBV19

CDR3 protein: CAWSDGLRLGNSPLHF
CDR3 DNA: TGTGCCTGGAGTGATGGGCTCCGATTAGGAAACTCACCCCTCCACTTT
D gene: .
J gene: TRBJ1-6
CDR3 length: 16
clone size: .
V gene: TRBV30

CDR3 protein: CASSVSDRGRDLNQPQHF
CDR3 DNA: TGTGCCAGCAGCGTATCCGACAGGGGGCGCGATCTCAATCAGCCCCAGCATTTT
D gene: TRBD1
J gene: TRBJ1-5
CDR3 length: 18
clone size: .
V gene: TRBV9

CDR3 protein: CASSYFGTGTFF
CDR3 DNA: .
D gene: .
J gene: TRBJ1-1
CDR3 length: 12
clone size: .
V gene: TRBV6-5

CDR3 protein: CASRKDRENTGELFF
CDR3 DNA: TGTGCCAGCAGAAAAGACAGGGAGAACACCGGGGAGCTGTTTTTT
D gene: TRBD1
J gene: TRBJ2-2
CDR3 length: 15
clone size: .
V gene: TRBV6-5

CDR3 protein: CASSSGVAIGNEQFF
CDR3 DNA: TGTGCCAGCAGCTCCGGGGTAGCGATAGGCAATGAGCAGTTCTTC
D gene: .
J gene: TRBJ2-1
CDR3 length: 15
clone size: .
V gene: TRBV5-8

CDR3 protein: CASIRDIYSYEQYF
CDR3 DNA: TGTGCCAGCATTAGGGACATATACTCCTACGAGCAGTACTTC
D gene: .
J gene: TRBJ2-7
CDR3 length: 14
clone size: once
V gene: TRBV6-6

CDR3 protein: CATTDRGLNQPQHF
CDR3 DNA: TGTGCCACCACCGACAGGGGGCTCAATCAGCCCCAGCATTTT
D gene: TRBD1
J gene: TRBJ1-5
CDR3 length: 14
clone size: .
V gene: TRBV15

CDR3 protein: CASSSWLDTQYF
CDR3 DNA: TGTGCCAGCAGCTCCTGGCTGGATACGCAGTATTTT
D gene: .
J gene: TRBJ2-3
CDR3 length: 12
clone size: .
V gene: TRBV7-2

CDR3 protein: CASSQVPSHETGGKLFF
CDR3 DNA: TGCGCCAGCAGCCAAGTCCCAAGTCATGAAACAGGGGGGAAACTGTTTTTT
D gene: TRBD1
J gene: TRBJ1-4
CDR3 length: 17
clone size: few
V gene: TRBV4-3

CDR3 protein: CASSYSPGFEQFF
CDR3 DNA: TGTGCCAGCAGTTACTCGCCAGGGTTTGAGCAGTTCTTC
D gene: .
J gene: TRBJ2-1
CDR3 length: 13
clone size: .
V gene: TRBV6-5

CDR3 protein: CASSLISGESSYEQYF
CDR3 DNA: TGTGCCAGCAGCTTAATTAGCGGGGAAAGCTCCTACGAGCAGTACTTC
D gene: TRBD2
J gene: TRBJ2-7
CDR3 length: 16
clone size: .
V gene: TRBV7-8

CDR3 protein: CSVFSGGASREQFF
CDR3 DNA: TGCAGCGTTTTTAGCGGGGGGGCCTCCCGGGAGCAGTTCTTC
D gene: TRBD2
J gene: TRBJ2-1
CDR3 length: 14
clone size: .
V gene: TRBV29-1

CDR3 protein: CASSPGLASSYEQYF
CDR3 DNA: TGTGCCAGTAGCCCGGGACTAGCGTCGTCCTACGAGCAGTACTTC
D gene: TRBD2
J gene: TRBJ2-7
CDR3 length: 15
clone size: .
V gene: TRBV19

CDR3 protein: CASSAGTGGEQYF
CDR3 DNA: TGTGCCAGTAGCGCCGGGACAGGGGGCGAGCAGTACTTC
D gene: TRBD1
J gene: TRBJ2-7
CDR3 length: 13
clone size: .
V gene: TRBV19

CDR3 protein: CASSQDLSTGSYNEQFF
CDR3 DNA: TGCGCCAGCAGCCAAGATCTTAGCACCGGGAGCTACAATGAGCAGTTCTTC
D gene: .
J gene: TRBJ2-1
CDR3 length: 17
clone size: .
V gene: TRBV4-3

CDR3 protein: CASSIDETGAYEQYF
CDR3 DNA: TGTGCCAGTAGTATAGACGAAACAGGGGCCTACGAGCAGTACTTC
D gene: TRBD1
J gene: TRBJ2-7
CDR3 length: 15
clone size: .
V gene: TRBV19

CDR3 protein: CASSPSGAGGPSGELFF
CDR3 DNA: TGTGCCAGCAGCCCGAGTGGCGCGGGGGGGCCGTCCGGGGAGCTGTTTTTT
D gene: TRBD2
J gene: TRBJ2-2
CDR3 length: 17
clone size: .
V gene: TRBV9

CDR3 protein: CASSLRGDHHNEQFF
CDR3 DNA: TGTGCCAGCAGCCTGCGGGGGGACCATCACAATGAGCAGTTCTTC
D gene: TRBD2
J gene: TRBJ2-1
CDR3 length: 15
clone size: .
V gene: TRBV7-9

CDR3 protein: CASSLGGTPIYEQYF
CDR3 DNA: TGTGCCAGCAGCTTAGGCGGGACTCCTATCTACGAGCAGTACTTC
D gene: .
J gene: TRBJ2-7
CDR3 length: 15
clone size: .
V gene: TRBV7-3

CDR3 protein: CASSSRGGREETQYF
CDR3 DNA: TGTGCCAGCAGCTCCCGGGGGGGGCGAGAAGAGACCCAGTACTTC
D gene: TRBD2
J gene: TRBJ2-5
CDR3 length: 15
clone size: .
V gene: TRBV9

CDR3 protein: CASNEVFSSYNSPLHF
CDR3 DNA: TGTGCCAGCAATGAAGTTTTTAGCTCCTATAATTCACCCCTCCACTTT
D gene: .
J gene: TRBJ1-6
CDR3 length: 16
clone size: once
V gene: TRBV2

CDR3 protein: CASSQDRGLYEQYF
CDR3 DNA: TGCGCCAGCAGCCAAGACAGGGGGCTCTACGAGCAGTACTTC
D gene: TRBD1
J gene: TRBJ2-7
CDR3 length: 14
clone size: .
V gene: TRBV4-1

CDR3 protein: CSVQGGNYGYTF
CDR3 DNA: TGCAGCGTACAGGGGGGTAACTATGGCTACACCTTC
D gene: TRBD1
J gene: TRBJ1-2
CDR3 length: 12
clone size: .
V gene: TRBV29-1

CDR3 protein: CASSLVVTGFVNYEQYF
CDR3 DNA: TGTGCCAGCAGCTTAGTCGTGACGGGATTTGTCAACTACGAGCAGTACTTC
D gene: .
J gene: TRBJ2-7
CDR3 length: 17
clone size: .
V gene: TRBV7-2

CDR3 protein: CASSEVAGGQETQYF
CDR3 DNA: TGTGCCAGCAGTGAAGTAGCGGGGGGGCAAGAGACCCAGTACTTC
D gene: TRBD2
J gene: TRBJ2-5
CDR3 length: 15
clone size: few
V gene: TRBV6-4

CDR3 protein: CATSRDSAGGNEQFF
CDR3 DNA: TGTGCCACCAGCAGAGATTCGGCAGGGGGTAATGAGCAGTTCTTC
D gene: TRBD1
J gene: TRBJ2-1
CDR3 length: 15
clone size: .
V gene: TRBV15

CDR3 protein: CASSVGDSNTGELFF
CDR3 DNA: TGTGCCAGCAGCGTAGGTGACAGTAACACCGGGGAGCTGTTTTTT
D gene: .
J gene: TRBJ2-2
CDR3 length: 15
clone size: .
V gene: TRBV9

CDR3 protein: CASSEAGGIHNEQFF
CDR3 DNA: TGTGCCAGCAGTGAAGCCGGGGGAATCCACAATGAGCAGTTCTTC
D gene: .
J gene: TRBJ2-1
CDR3 length: 15
clone size: .
V gene: TRBV2

CDR3 protein: CASSTGTYGYTF
CDR3 DNA: TGTGCCAGCAGCACGGGAACCTATGGCTACACCTTC
D gene: .
J gene: TRBJ1-2
CDR3 length: 12
clone size: .
V gene: TRBV13

CDR3 protein: CASSVASGQGVRETQYF
CDR3 DNA: TGTGCCAGCAGCGTAGCTTCGGGACAGGGGGTAAGAGAGACCCAGTACTTC
D gene: TRBD1
J gene: TRBJ2-5
CDR3 length: 17
clone size: .
V gene: TRBV9

CDR3 protein: CASSEQGAEGANVLTF
CDR3 DNA: TGTGCCAGCTCTGAACAGGGGGCTGAAGGGGCCAACGTCCTGACTTTC
D gene: TRBD1
J gene: TRBJ2-6
CDR3 length: 16
clone size: .
V gene: TRBV6-4

CDR3 protein: CASSLSTTGELFF
CDR3 DNA: TGTGCCAGCAGCTTATCCACAACCGGGGAGCTGTTTTTT
D gene: .
J gene: TRBJ2-2
CDR3 length: 13
clone size: .
V gene: TRBV7-3

CDR3 protein: CAISPPDSSGNTIYF
CDR3 DNA: TGTGCCATCAGCCCCCCTGACAGCTCTGGAAACACCATATATTTT
D gene: .
J gene: TRBJ1-3
CDR3 length: 15
clone size: once
V gene: TRBV10-3

CDR3 protein: CAWNLNRGHEQYF
CDR3 DNA: TGTGCCTGGAACCTTAACAGGGGGCACGAGCAGTACTTC
D gene: TRBD1
J gene: TRBJ2-7
CDR3 length: 13
clone size: .
V gene: TRBV30

CDR3 protein: CASILHYTDTQYF
CDR3 DNA: TGTGCCAGCATCCTACACTACACAGATACGCAGTATTTT
D gene: .
J gene: TRBJ2-3
CDR3 length: 13
clone size: .
V gene: TRBV2

CDR3 protein: CASSYSQGVNEAFF
CDR3 DNA: TGTGCCAGCAGTTACTCTCAGGGTGTGAATGAAGCTTTCTTT
D gene: .
J gene: TRBJ1-1
CDR3 length: 14
clone size: .
V gene: TRBV6-5

CDR3 protein: CAISEWGAVSEAFF
CDR3 DNA: TGTGCCATCAGTGAGTGGGGCGCGGTCTCTGAAGCTTTCTTT
D gene: .
J gene: TRBJ1-1
CDR3 length: 14
clone size: few
V gene: TRBV10-3

CDR3 protein: CASSLGFGQGALRNTEAFF
CDR3 DNA: TGTGCCAGCAGTTTAGGCTTTGGACAGGGGGCGCTGAGGAACACTGAAGCTTTCTTT
D gene: TRBD1
J gene: TRBJ1-1
CDR3 length: 19
clone size: once
V gene: TRBV27

CDR3 protein: CASSETDYGYTF
CDR3 DNA: TGTGCCAGCAGTGAGACAGACTATGGCTACACCTTC
D gene: .
J gene: TRBJ1-2
CDR3 length: 12
clone size: .
V gene: TRBV2

CDR3 protein: CASSERGGERTEAFF
CDR3 DNA: TGTGCCAGCAGCGAGAGGGGGGGAGAGAGGACTGAAGCTTTCTTT
D gene: .
J gene: TRBJ1-1
CDR3 length: 15
clone size: few
V gene: TRBV9

CDR3 protein: CASSIIGSGGAGEQYF
CDR3 DNA: TGTGCCAGCAGTATCATAGGTAGCGGGGGGGCCGGCGAGCAGTACTTC
D gene: TRBD2
J gene: TRBJ2-7
CDR3 length: 16
clone size: .
V gene: TRBV27

CDR3 protein: CASSLVGGRNTEAFF
CDR3 DNA: TGTGCCAGCAGCTTAGTGGGGGGGAGGAACACTGAAGCTTTCTTT
D gene: .
J gene: TRBJ1-1
CDR3 length: 15
clone size: .
V gene: TRBV7-8

CDR3 protein: CASRDIQNTGELFF
CDR3 DNA: TGTGCCAGCAGGGACATACAGAACACCGGGGAGCTGTTTTTT
D gene: .
J gene: TRBJ2-2
CDR3 length: 14
clone size: few
V gene: TRBV2

CDR3 protein: CASRTGAGELFF
CDR3 DNA: TGTGCCAGCAGGACAGGGGCCGGGGAGCTGTTTTTT
D gene: TRBD1
J gene: TRBJ2-2
CDR3 length: 12
clone size: .
V gene: TRBV27

CDR3 protein: CASSSDRDQETQYF
CDR3 DNA: TGTGCCAGCAGCTCCGACAGGGACCAAGAGACCCAGTACTTC
D gene: TRBD1
J gene: TRBJ2-5
CDR3 length: 14
clone size: .
V gene: TRBV7-8